This record concerns one TCR beta chain sequence. Its antigen is unknown. This sample is part of a study of T cell responses to AZD1222 COVID-19 vaccine. The protocol was immunoSEQ multiplex PCR, while the TCRdb copy is restricted to in-frame clones and leaves out a portion. This sample has around 110,000 clones; approximately 92% occur once, and the top ten carry approximately 8.9%. Regarding the study as a whole: Repertoire sampling was restricted to post-peak T cell response timepoints. Spike-specific TCR repertoires showed rising breadth and depth after two AZD1222 doses. The donor cohort was predominantly white British with a female majority, and clonal diversity may have been underestimated. Regions left unmutated in variants are reportedly the target of nearly half of spike-specific TCRs.

V was pared by 2 bases and J by 6 bases, with 8 bases between. Germline V gives CDR1 KGHSH, CDR2 LQKENI. CDR3 length: 12 amino acids. The chain couples TRBV18 to TRBJ2-7; no reliable D call. The receptor's source is an adult who received the AZD1222 COVID-19 vaccine. Sample: peripheral blood, taken 28 days after the second AZD1222 dose. The CDR3 spells CASSPWLGEQYF. The CDR3 coding sequence is TGTGCCAGCTCACCATGGTTAGGCGAGCAGTACTTC.